The 22 T cell receptor beta chains presented below share a single source sample, sequenced in a study of shared clonotypes between healthy human individuals. Naive CD8 cells comprised CD45RO-negative, CCR7-positively selected cells, excluding terminally differentiated effector memory CD45RA+ cells. The data were produced by immunoSEQ multiplex PCR, yet TCRdb's version contains in-frame clones alone and is incomplete. Here the sample spans about 2 million clones, roughly 94% being singletons. Input material: naive CD8+ T cells sorted from blood. The receptors originated from a man between 18 and 29 years old in good health.

This chain links TRBV13 with TRBJ2-3, with D possibly being TRBD2 (5 bases). Germline V gene lookup returns CDR1 PRHDT and CDR2 FYEKMQ (reference sequence). The CDR3 length is 16 residues. Trimming removed 2 bases at V and 0 bases at J, with 12 bases between. CDR3 sequence reads: CASSLFGGYSTDTQYF. CDR3 nucleotide sequence: TGTGCCAGCAGCTTATTCGGCGGGTATAGCACAGATACGCAGTATTTT.

The J gene is TRBJ1-2, the V gene TRBV4-2, with TRBD1 as a possible D gene (6 bases). The ends were cut back, 4 bases at V and 6 bases at J, with 15 bases in the middle. Germline V gene data show CDR1 as LGHNA and CDR2 as YNFKEQ. The CDR3 has 14 amino acids. The CDR3 loop reads CASSPIDNRDGYTF. In DNA form, the CDR3 reads TGTGCCAGCAGCCCCATCGACAACAGGGATGGCTACACCTTC.

The chain uses TRBV2 and TRBJ1-3; tentatively, D is TRBD1 (5 bases). This CDR3 comprises 16 residues. V lost 4 bases to trimming and J lost 0 bases, with 13 bases between them. Germline loops: CDR1 SNHLY, CDR2 FYNNEI. The CDR3 bases are TGTGCCAGCAGTGCGGGCAGGGAAGGCTCTGGAAACACCATATATTTT. Protein sequence: CASSAGREGSGNTIYF.

The V gene is TRBV7-2, the J gene TRBJ2-5, with D maybe TRBD2 (6 bases). This CDR3 has 13 amino acids. The germline gives CDR1 SGHTA, CDR2 FQGNSA. V lost 10 bases, J lost 1 base, and 13 bases lay in between. The CDR3 loop is CATEGLPQETQYF. For the CDR3, the DNA is TGTGCCACCGAGGGACTCCCCCAAGAGACCCAGTACTTC. The variable domain in full, completed from reference TRBV7-2 and TRBJ2-5, reads GAGVSQSPSNKVTEKGKDVELRCDPISGHTALYWYRQSLGQGLEFLIYFQGNSAPDKSGLPSDRFSAERTGGSVSTLTIQRTQQEDSAVYLCATEGLPQETQYFGPGTRLLVL.

The J gene is TRBJ2-7, the V gene TRBV7-9, with 8 bases that match TRBD1. The junction had 8 bases not matched to a gene; V was cut back by 5 bases and J by 2 bases. The CDR3 is 15 amino acids. The germline gives CDR1 SEHNR, CDR2 FQNEAQ (reference sequence). CDR3 loop: CASSPSWDRTYEQYF. CDR3 sequence (DNA): TGTGCCAGCAGCCCCTCGTGGGACAGGACCTACGAGCAGTACTTC.

The CDR3, as DNA: TGTGCCAGCAGCTTACTAGCGGGAGTTTCAACCGAGCAGTACTTC. The encoded protein is CASSLLAGVSTEQYF. V gene TRBV7-9 combines with J gene TRBJ2-7; TRBD2 matches 10 bases. This CDR3 has 15 residues. The germline V gene encodes CDR1 SEHNR and CDR2 FQNEAQ (reference sequence). V lost 2 bases to trimming and J lost 6 bases; unmatched junction nucleotides: 7.

CDR3 nucleotides: TGTGCCAGTAGTGGGGTAATGGGGTACCAAGAGACCCAGTACTTC. Protein: CASSGVMGYQETQYF. The chain recombines TRBV19 with TRBJ2-5; D unclear. Trimming removed 5 bases from V and 0 bases from J, with 13 bases in between. Germline V lookup: CDR1 LNHDA, CDR2 SQIVND (reference sequence). The CDR3 spans 15 residues.

The genes are TRBV27 and TRBJ1-3; possibly TRBD1 for D (5 bases). CDR3 length: 15 amino acids. CDR1 is MNHEY, CDR2 SMNVEV, per germline (reference sequence). The V gene lost 5 bases and the J gene lost 1 base, with 12 bases spanning the gap. CDR3 sequence (DNA): TGTGCCAGCAGTCCTCAGGGAGTATCTGGAAACACCATATATTTT. Encoded protein: CASSPQGVSGNTIYF.

V and J are TRBV4-1 and TRBJ2-2; no firm D call. Germline lookup yields CDR1 MGHRA and CDR2 YSYEKL. The CDR3 length is 14 residues. Trimming left V 1 base short and J 5 bases short, with 8 bases between. The CDR3 spells CASSQAVVTGELFF. The CDR3 DNA reads as TGCGCCAGCAGCCAAGCGGTAGTTACCGGGGAGCTGTTTTTT.

The chain carries TRBV4-3 and TRBJ2-3, with 10 bases that match TRBD2. CDR1 LGHNA and CDR2 YSLEER come from the germline V gene. This CDR3 spans 15 amino acids. The ends lost 2 bases at V and 6 bases at J; junction bases unmatched: 5. CDR3 in amino acids: CASSQTSGRADTQYF. Here the CDR3 DNA reads TGCGCCAGCAGCCAAACAAGCGGGAGGGCGGATACGCAGTATTTT.

The V gene is TRBV4-1, the J gene TRBJ2-7; D remains ambiguous. V lost 0 bases and J lost 7, with 10 bases in between. This CDR3 has 13 residues. The germline CDR1 and CDR2 sequences are MGHRA and YSYEKL. This chain's CDR3 is CASSQEFAWEQYF. The CDR3 coding sequence is TGCGCCAGCAGCCAAGAATTTGCCTGGGAGCAGTACTTC.

The rearrangement links TRBV6-1 to TRBJ2-3; TRBD1 matches at 7 bases. J was trimmed by 4 bases and V by 6 bases; bases with no gene match: 10. Germline loops: CDR1 MNHNS, CDR2 SASEGT. CDR3 length equals 15 residues. CDR3 protein: CASRTTGFMADTQYF. CDR3 coding DNA: TGTGCCAGCAGAACGACAGGGTTCATGGCAGATACGCAGTATTTT.

The chain couples TRBV4-1 to TRBJ1-4; no firm D call. The CDR3 is made up of 12 amino acids. CDR1 is MGHRA and CDR2 is YSYEKL in the germline V gene. Trimming took off 3 bases at V and 7 bases at J, with 6 bases between the two ends. The CDR3 loop reads CASSQTGEKLFF. DNA of the CDR3: TGCGCCAGCAGCCAGACGGGTGAAAAACTGTTTTTT.

The rearrangement uses TRBV4-2 and TRBJ2-5, with TRBD1 matching 7 bases. CDR1 LGHNA and CDR2 YNFKEQ come from the germline V gene. The CDR3 contains 16 residues. The V gene end was trimmed by 4 bases and the J gene end by 4 bases; junction bases not matched to a gene: 12. The CDR3 loop reads CASSPEARGGAETQYF. The CDR3 DNA sequence: TGTGCCAGCAGCCCAGAAGCCCGAGGGGGCGCAGAGACCCAGTACTTC.

The chain carries TRBV9 and TRBJ2-3; D ambiguous. Per germline, CDR1 SGDLS and CDR2 YYNGEE. This CDR3 has 15 residues. With 0 bases removed from V and 2 bases from J, the gap between germline ends came to 10 bases. CDR3: CASSVGVEVTDTQYF. The DNA of the CDR3 is TGTGCCAGCAGCGTAGGCGTGGAAGTCACAGATACGCAGTATTTT.

This chain joins TRBV6-1 and TRBJ2-3, with D possibly TRBD1 on 5 matching bases. Trimming removed 2 bases at V and 4 bases at J, with 16 bases between. Germline V lookup: CDR1 MNHNS, CDR2 SASEGT. The CDR3 totals 16 residues. This chain's CDR3 is CASSESKWGGSDTQYF. In DNA, the CDR3 is TGTGCCAGCAGTGAAAGTAAGTGGGGCGGATCAGATACGCAGTATTTT.

CDR3 nucleotide sequence: TGTGCCAGCAGCCAGAGGGATTTGGGGCTTAATGAAAAACTGTTTTTT. The encoded protein is CASSQRDLGLNEKLFF. The chain carries TRBV7-9 and TRBJ1-4; maybe TRBD1 (5 bases). Germline V gene data show CDR1 as SEHNR and CDR2 as FQNEAQ (reference sequence). This CDR3 region has 16 residues. V dropped 5 bases and J dropped 4 bases, with 17 bases sitting between them. The entire variable domain, with the rest obtained from reference TRBV7-9 and TRBJ1-4, is as follows: DTGVSQNPRHKITKRGQNVTFRCDPISEHNRLYWYRQTLGQGPEFLTYFQNEAQLEKSRLLSDRFSAERPKGSFSTLEIQRTEQGDSAMYLCASSQRDLGLNEKLFFGSGTQLSVL.

This rearrangement joins TRBV9 to TRBJ1-2; 9 bases are shared with TRBD1. Germline V lookup: CDR1 SGDLS, CDR2 YYNGEE. This CDR3 contains 16 residues. V gave up 3 bases and J gave up 0 bases; unmatched junction bases: 6. CDR3 nucleotide sequence: TGTGCCAGCAGCGCACCACAGGGGGCGGCTAACTATGGCTACACCTTC. Translation: CASSAPQGAANYGYTF.

This chain uses TRBV29-1 with TRBJ1-1; 10 bases match TRBD1. The CDR3 totals 19 residues. CDR1 is SQVTM and CDR2 is ANQGSEA in the germline V gene. Trimming took 5 bases from V and 8 from J; bases not matched to a gene: 26. The DNA of the CDR3 is TGCAGCGTTATTAACCGGGACAGGGGTTCCCCTCGGTTCCACGGAGAAGCTTTCTTT. It translates to CSVINRDRGSPRFHGEAFF.

This clone was detected only once. V gene TRBV10-3 combines with J gene TRBJ2-7; D unclear. This CDR3 region has 15 residues. The germline V gene has CDR1 ENHRY and CDR2 SYGVKD. Trimming left V 0 bases short and J 0 bases short, with 9 bases between. This CDR3 is CAISESDTTSYEQYF. The DNA for the CDR3 is TGTGCCATCAGTGAGTCAGACACGACCTCCTACGAGCAGTACTTC.

The chain is built from TRBV11-1 and TRBJ1-1, with D unresolved. This CDR3 has 12 residues. V gave up 3 bases and J gave up 2 bases, with 4 bases separating them. CDR1 SGHAT and CDR2 FQDESV come from the germline V gene (reference sequence). For the CDR3, the DNA is TGTGCCAGCAGCTTCGCTAACACTGAAGCTTTCTTT. Amino acid sequence: CASSFANTEAFF.

Concerning this clone: Other DNA sequences in this specimen translate into the identical CDR3. This rearrangement joins TRBV29-1 to TRBJ2-1; D gene unclear. Trimming pared 0 bases from V and 2 bases from J, leaving 2 bases between. Germline V gene data show CDR1 as SQVTM and CDR2 as ANQGSEA. This CDR3 is built from 12 residues. The chain's CDR3 is CSVEDTYNEQFF. CDR3 bases: TGCAGCGTTGAAGATACCTACAATGAGCAGTTCTTC.